Listed below are T cell receptor beta chains from one sample, sequenced in a study of cytomegalovirus exposure and HLA in healthy donors. Here immunoSEQ multiplex PCR was the method, and the copy in TCRdb shows in-frame clones only, minus some. The profile shows 100,000 to 150,000 clones, roughly 71% of them singletons. Material for sequencing was PBMCs. The receptor source for this set is a woman between 40 and 55 years old in good health and CMV-seronegative. Each CDR3 is given with its conserved first and last residue. D genes are given only for firm matches. Only part of the rows carry a size: once, few, many, or a class if the clone is expanded.

clone size	V gene	D gene	J gene	CDR3 protein	CDR3 DNA
.	TRBV7-9	TRBD1	TRBJ1-2	CASSYAGGYGYTF	TGTGCCAGCAGCTACGCAGGGGGCTATGGCTACACCTTC
many	TRBV4-1	.	TRBJ1-1	CASSQGSRVSEAFF	TGCGCCAGCAGCCAAGGGTCCAGGGTATCTGAAGCTTTCTTT
.	TRBV19	.	TRBJ1-3	CASRMTRGSGNTIYF	TGTGCCAGTAGGATGACTCGGGGTTCTGGAAACACCATATATTTT
.	TRBV7-8	.	TRBJ2-7	CASSQFYEQYF	TGTGCCAGCAGCCAGTTCTACGAGCAGTACTTC
once	TRBV5-4	TRBD1	TRBJ1-2	CASTARLSTGWGYGYTF	TGTGCCAGCACAGCCAGACTTTCGACAGGGTGGGGATATGGCTACACCTTC
once	TRBV15	.	TRBJ1-6	CATSRDWADTNSPLHF	TGTGCCACCAGCAGAGATTGGGCCGACACGAATTCACCCCTCCACTTT
.	TRBV5-6	.	TRBJ1-1	CASSLDSEAFF	TGTGCCAGCAGCTTAGACAGTGAAGCTTTCTTT
few	TRBV19	TRBD1	TRBJ2-2	CASTPITTGTVNTGELFF	TGTGCCAGTACTCCGATTACCACCGGGACAGTGAACACCGGGGAGCTGTTTTTT
.	TRBV7-2	TRBD1	TRBJ1-2	CASSTTGGPQAGGYTF	TGTGCCAGCAGCACGACAGGGGGGCCACAGGCCGGCGGCTACACCTTC
.	TRBV6-6	TRBD1	TRBJ1-4	CASSEGQNNEKLFF	TGTGCCAGCAGTGAGGGACAGAATAATGAAAAACTGTTTTTT
.	TRBV19	TRBD1	TRBJ2-7	CASSPDGVFTRGTLYEQYF	TGTGCCAGTAGTCCGGACGGGGTCTTCACCAGGGGGACCCTCTACGAGCAGTACTTC
.	TRBV27	TRBD1	TRBJ1-1	CASSLLSGQGNTEAFF	TGTGCCAGCAGCTTACTCTCGGGACAGGGGAACACTGAAGCTTTCTTT
.	TRBV20-1	.	TRBJ2-3	CSASADTQYF	TGCAGTGCTAGCGCAGATACGCAGTATTTT
.	TRBV5-6	.	TRBJ2-3	CASSWGEDTQYF	TGTGCCAGCAGCTGGGGGGAAGATACGCAGTATTTT
.	TRBV6-1	TRBD1	TRBJ1-2	CASSGDRAGGGYTF	TGTGCCAGCAGTGGGGACAGGGCAGGGGGTGGCTACACCTTC